This TCR beta chain was observed in a study of control samples from healthy donors and cancer patients. The junction had 8 bases not matched to a gene; V was cut back by 1 base and J by 3 bases. The CDR3 consists of 16 residues. Per the germline V gene, CDR1 is SGHTA and CDR2 is FQGNSA. Repertoires were generated with immunoSEQ multiplex PCR, while TCRdb's copy carries only in-frame clones and drops some. This sample has about 220,000 clones, with roughly 94% found just once. The V gene is TRBV7-2, the J gene TRBJ2-7, with 8 bases that match TRBD1. The sequenced sample consisted of blood. The clonotype was recovered from a man aged 45-65 years in good health. CDR3 sequence: CASSLGSRQGSYEQYV. The CDR3, as DNA: TGTGCCAGCAGCTTAGGTTCTCGACAGGGGAGCTACGAGCAGTACGTC.